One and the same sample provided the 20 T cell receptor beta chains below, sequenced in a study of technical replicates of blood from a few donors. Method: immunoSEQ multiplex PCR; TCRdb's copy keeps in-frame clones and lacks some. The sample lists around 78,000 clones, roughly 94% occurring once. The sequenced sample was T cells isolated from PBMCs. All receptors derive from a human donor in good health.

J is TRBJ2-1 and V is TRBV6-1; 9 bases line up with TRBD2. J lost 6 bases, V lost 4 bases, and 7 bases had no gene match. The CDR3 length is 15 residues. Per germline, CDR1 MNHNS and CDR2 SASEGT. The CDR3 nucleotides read TGTGCCAGCAGTGTAGTGACTAGCGGAATCAATGAGCAGTTCTTC. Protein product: CASSVVTSGINEQFF.

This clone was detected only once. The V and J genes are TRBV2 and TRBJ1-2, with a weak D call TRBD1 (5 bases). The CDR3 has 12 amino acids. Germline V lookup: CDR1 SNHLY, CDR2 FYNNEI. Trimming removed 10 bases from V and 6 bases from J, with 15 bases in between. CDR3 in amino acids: CATSGVEDGYTF. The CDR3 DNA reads TGTGCCACATCGGGGGTCGAGGATGGCTACACCTTC. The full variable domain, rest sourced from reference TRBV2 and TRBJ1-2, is EPEVTQTPSHQVTQMGQEVILRCVPISNHLYFYWYRQILGQKVEFLVSFYNNEISEKSEIFDDQFSVERPDGSNFTLKIRSTKLEDSAMYFCATSGVEDGYTFGSGTRLTVV.

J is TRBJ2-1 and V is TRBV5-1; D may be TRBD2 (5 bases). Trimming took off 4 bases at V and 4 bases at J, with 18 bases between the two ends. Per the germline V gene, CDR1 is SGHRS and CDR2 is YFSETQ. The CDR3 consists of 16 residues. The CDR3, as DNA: TGCGCCAGCAGCAGGAGGATATTACTTGAATACAATGAGCAGTTCTTC. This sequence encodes CASSRRILLEYNEQFF.

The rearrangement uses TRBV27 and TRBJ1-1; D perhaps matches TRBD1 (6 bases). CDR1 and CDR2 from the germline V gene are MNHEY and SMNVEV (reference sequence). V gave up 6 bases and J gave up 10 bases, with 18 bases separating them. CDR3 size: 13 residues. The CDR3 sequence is CASRPTGERVAFF. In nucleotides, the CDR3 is TGTGCCAGCAGACCGACAGGAGAGCGAGTAGCTTTCTTT.

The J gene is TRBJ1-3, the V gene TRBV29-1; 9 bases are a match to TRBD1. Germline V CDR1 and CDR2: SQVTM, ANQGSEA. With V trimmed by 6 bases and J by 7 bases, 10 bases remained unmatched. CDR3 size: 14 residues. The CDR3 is CSVSTGTGKNTIYF. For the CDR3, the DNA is TGCAGCGTGTCGACCGGGACAGGGAAGAACACCATATATTTT.

CDR3: CASSQVTSSRGFSTSYEQYF. In nucleotides, the CDR3 is TGCGCCAGCAGCCAAGTCACCTCCAGTAGGGGGTTCTCGACCTCCTACGAGCAGTACTTC. The rearrangement uses TRBV4-1 and TRBJ2-7; weak D call: TRBD1 (6 bases). V shed 1 base and J shed 0 bases, with 25 bases lying between them. Germline V CDR1 and CDR2: MGHRA, YSYEKL. CDR3 length equals 20 residues.

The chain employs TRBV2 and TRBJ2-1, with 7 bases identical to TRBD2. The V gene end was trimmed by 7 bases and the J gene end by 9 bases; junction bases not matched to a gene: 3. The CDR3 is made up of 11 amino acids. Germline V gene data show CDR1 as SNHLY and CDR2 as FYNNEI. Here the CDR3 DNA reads TGTGCCAGCACTTGGGGGGGTGAGCAGTTCTTC. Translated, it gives CASTWGGEQFF.

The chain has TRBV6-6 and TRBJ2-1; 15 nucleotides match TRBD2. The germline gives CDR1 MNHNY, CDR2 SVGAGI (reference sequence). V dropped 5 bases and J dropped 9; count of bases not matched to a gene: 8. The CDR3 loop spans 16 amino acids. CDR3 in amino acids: CASSSGTSGRLGEQFF. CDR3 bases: TGTGCCAGCAGTAGTGGGACTAGCGGGAGGTTAGGTGAGCAGTTCTTC.

The CDR3 sequence: CASSPNGGGNTIYF. The CDR3 DNA follows: TGTGCCAGCTCACCGAACGGAGGCGGGAACACCATATATTTT. This chain connects TRBV18 to TRBJ1-3; no firm D call. The CDR3 consists of 14 residues. CDR1 is KGHSH, CDR2 LQKENI, per germline. V gave up 3 bases and J gave up 7 bases, with 13 bases separating them.

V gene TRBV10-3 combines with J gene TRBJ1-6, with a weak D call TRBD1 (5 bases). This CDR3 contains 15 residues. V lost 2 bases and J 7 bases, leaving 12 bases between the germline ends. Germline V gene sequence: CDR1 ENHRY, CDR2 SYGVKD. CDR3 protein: CAISERSGENSPLHF. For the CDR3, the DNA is TGTGCCATCAGTGAGCGGTCGGGGGAAAATTCACCCCTCCACTTT.

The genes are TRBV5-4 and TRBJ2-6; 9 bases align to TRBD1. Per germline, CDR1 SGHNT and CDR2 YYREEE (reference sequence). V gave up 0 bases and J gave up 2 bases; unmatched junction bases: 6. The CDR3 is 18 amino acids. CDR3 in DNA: TGTGCCAGCAGCTTGGCCCTAACAGGGGGCGCTGGGGCCAACGTCCTGACTTTC. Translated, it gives CASSLALTGGAGANVLTF.

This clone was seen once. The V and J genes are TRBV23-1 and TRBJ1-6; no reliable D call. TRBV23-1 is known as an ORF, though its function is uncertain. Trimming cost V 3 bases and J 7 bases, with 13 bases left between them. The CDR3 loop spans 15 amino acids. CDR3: CASSHYPTGNSPLHF. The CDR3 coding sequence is TGCGCCAGCAGTCACTACCCCACGGGGAATTCACCCCTCCACTTT.

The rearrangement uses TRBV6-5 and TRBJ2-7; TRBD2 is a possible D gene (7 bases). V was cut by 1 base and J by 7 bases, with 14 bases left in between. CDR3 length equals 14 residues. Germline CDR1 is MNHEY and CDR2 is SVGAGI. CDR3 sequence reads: CASSYLGGLSEQYF. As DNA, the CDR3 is TGTGCCAGCAGTTACTTGGGGGGGCTAAGTGAGCAGTACTTC.

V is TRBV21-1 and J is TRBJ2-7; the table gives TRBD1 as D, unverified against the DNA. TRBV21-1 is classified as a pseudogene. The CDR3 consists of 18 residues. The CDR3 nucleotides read TGTGCCAGCAGCAAAAAGAACCTCCTTCCCCAGGGTCCCTACGAGCAGTACTTC. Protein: CASSKKNLLPQGPYEQYF.

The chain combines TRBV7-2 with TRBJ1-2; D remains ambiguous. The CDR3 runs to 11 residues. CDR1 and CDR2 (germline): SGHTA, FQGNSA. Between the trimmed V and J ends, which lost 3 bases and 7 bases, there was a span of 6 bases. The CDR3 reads CASSFAVGYTF. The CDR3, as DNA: TGTGCCAGCAGCTTTGCAGTTGGCTACACCTTC.

This chain's CDR3 is CASTTSGRIFTGELFF. CDR3 DNA sequence: TGTGCCAGTACAACTAGCGGGAGGATATTTACCGGGGAGCTGTTTTTT. The chain recombines TRBV19 with TRBJ2-2, with TRBD2 matching over 12 bases. CDR1 is LNHDA and CDR2 is SQIVND in the germline V gene (reference sequence). The CDR3 has 16 amino acids. V trimming: 7 bases; J trimming: 5 bases; junction bases outside the gene matches: 8.

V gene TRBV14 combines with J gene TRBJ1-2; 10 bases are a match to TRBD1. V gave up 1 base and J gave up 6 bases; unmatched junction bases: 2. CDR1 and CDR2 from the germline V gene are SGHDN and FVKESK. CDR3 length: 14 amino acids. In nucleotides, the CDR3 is TGTGCCAGCAGCCAAGCAGGACAGGGGGATGGCTACACCTTC. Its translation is CASSQAGQGDGYTF.

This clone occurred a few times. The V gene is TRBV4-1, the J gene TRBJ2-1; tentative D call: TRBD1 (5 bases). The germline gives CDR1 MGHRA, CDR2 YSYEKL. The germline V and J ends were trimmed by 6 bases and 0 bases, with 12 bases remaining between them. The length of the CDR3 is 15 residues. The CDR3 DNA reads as TGCGCCAGCAGGCGGCAGACAGACTCCTACAATGAGCAGTTCTTC. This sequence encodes CASRRQTDSYNEQFF.

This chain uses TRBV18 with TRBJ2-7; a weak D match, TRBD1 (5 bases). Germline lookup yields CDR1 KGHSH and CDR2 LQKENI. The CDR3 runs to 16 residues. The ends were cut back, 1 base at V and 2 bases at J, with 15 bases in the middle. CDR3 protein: CASSPRLTASTYEQYF. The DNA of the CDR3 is TGTGCCAGCTCACCACGGTTGACAGCCTCTACCTACGAGCAGTACTTC.

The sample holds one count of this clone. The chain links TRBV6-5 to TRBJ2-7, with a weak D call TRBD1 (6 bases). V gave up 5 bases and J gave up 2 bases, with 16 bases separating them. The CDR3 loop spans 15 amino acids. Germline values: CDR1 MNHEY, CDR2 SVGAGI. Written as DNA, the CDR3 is TGTGCCAGCAGTATCTTGACAGGCGAAACCTACGAGCAGTACTTC. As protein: CASSILTGETYEQYF.